A selection of T cell receptor beta chains follows, all from one sample in a study of T-cell memory formation after mild COVID-19. Using its own MiXCR run on the 5' RACE reads, TCRdb lists one record per CDR3 protein. The data contain more than 250,000 distinct CDR3 sequences, about 20% of them seen just once; the ten biggest clones take up 20% to 25%. Sequencing was done on a sample of PBMCs or a T cell subset sorted from them (not recorded which). These receptor sequences come from a man aged 18 to 30 who had mild COVID-19 (a few samples of this study predate the infection). Cell type and time point are not known. CDR3s include the opening cysteine and the closing phenylalanine or tryptophan. Fields, in order: clone size, V gene, J gene, D gene, CDR3 protein, CDR3 DNA. D genes are given only for firm matches. Rows may omit the clone size; those that give it use once, few, many or a size class.

many	TRBV7-8	TRBJ2-4	NA	CASSPQTGSVDIQYF	TGTGCCAGCAGCCCTCAAACAGGGTCGGTGGACATTCAGTACTTC
few	TRBV4-1	TRBJ2-1	NA	CASSQDPGPAYNEQFF	TGCGCCAGCAGCCAAGACCCGGGACCTGCCTACAATGAGCAGTTCTTC
NA	TRBV9	TRBJ2-3	NA	CASSVSLGADTQYF	TGTGCCAGCAGCGTATCATTAGGGGCAGATACGCAGTATTTT
NA	TRBV6-4	TRBJ2-1	NA	CASSDVYGDNEQFF	TGTGCCAGCAGTGATGTGTACGGCGACAATGAGCAGTTCTTC
few	TRBV6-5	TRBJ1-2	TRBD1	CASSQGVGYGYTF	TGTGCCAGCAGCCAGGGGGTAGGGTATGGCTACACCTTC
NA	TRBV6-6	TRBJ1-6	TRBD1	CASRHTGTGQNSPLHF	TGTGCCAGCAGACACACCGGGACAGGGCAAAATTCACCCCTCCACTTT
few	TRBV11-1	TRBJ2-1	NA	CASSLVRQKNEQFF	TGTGCCAGCAGCTTAGTTAGGCAGAAGAATGAGCAGTTCTTC
few	TRBV4-3	TRBJ1-6	TRBD1	CASSQVVRGDSPLHF	TGCGCCAGCAGCCAAGTGGTCAGGGGGGATTCACCCCTCCACTTT
NA	TRBV5-6	TRBJ2-3	NA	CASSTGLTVTDTQYF	TGTGCCAGCAGCACGGGACTGACTGTCACAGATACGCAGTATTTT
few	TRBV20-1	TRBJ1-6	NA	CSARNDRFSPLHF	TGCAGTGCTAGAAACGACAGGTTTTCACCCCTCCACTTT
NA	TRBV6-5	TRBJ2-2	TRBD2	CASVTSGGAAGELFF	TGTGCCAGCGTGACTAGCGGGGGGGCAGCCGGGGAGCTGTTTTTT
few	TRBV5-6	TRBJ1-1	NA	CASSSYDTEAFF	TGTGCCAGCAGCTCATATGACACTGAAGCTTTCTTT
few	TRBV7-9	TRBJ2-3	NA	CASSLWGSRSTDTQYF	TGTGCCAGCAGCTTATGGGGCAGTAGAAGCACAGATACGCAGTATTTT
NA	TRBV18	TRBJ1-1	NA	CASSVGENTEAFF	TGTGCCAGCTCAGTAGGGGAGAACACTGAAGCTTTCTTT
few	TRBV18	TRBJ2-7	TRBD1	CASSGQGAHEQYF	TGTGCCAGCTCGGGACAGGGGGCCCACGAGCAGTACTTC
many	TRBV7-2	TRBJ2-3	TRBD2	CASSPGGSTDTQYF	TGTGCCAGCAGCCCGGGAGGGAGCACAGATACGCAGTATTTT
many	TRBV10-3	TRBJ2-3	TRBD2	CAISATSGVTDTQYF	TGTGCCATCAGTGCGACTAGCGGGGTAACAGATACGCAGTATTTT
NA	TRBV6-6	TRBJ1-1	NA	CASSTDNMNTEAFF	TGTGCCAGCAGCACGGACAACATGAACACTGAAGCTTTCTTT
many	TRBV5-4	TRBJ2-1	NA	CASSPDGNEQFF	TGTGCCAGCAGCCCGGACGGGAATGAGCAGTTCTTC
few	TRBV7-8	TRBJ1-3	NA	CASSTRTVQGNTIYF	TGTGCCAGCAGCACCAGGACGGTTCAAGGAAACACCATATATTTT
few	TRBV7-2	TRBJ1-5	TRBD1	CASSPRTGNSNQPQHF	TGTGCCAGCAGCCCGCGGACAGGGAATAGCAATCAGCCCCAGCATTTT
NA	TRBV19	TRBJ1-1	TRBD1	CASSLQGDSVGNTEAFF	TGTGCCAGTAGTTTACAGGGGGACTCGGTGGGGAACACTGAAGCTTTCTTT
few	TRBV7-8	TRBJ1-5	NA	CASSLVAQGHQPQHF	TGTGCCAGCAGCTTAGTCGCGCAGGGGCACCAGCCCCAGCATTTT
few	TRBV6-6	TRBJ2-1	NA	CASSYSHEPIAAHNNEQFF	TGTGCCAGCAGTTACTCCCACGAGCCGATAGCGGCCCATAACAATGAGCAGTTCTTC
many	TRBV7-2	TRBJ2-5	NA	CASSSDYQETQYF	TGTGCCAGCAGCTCGGACTATCAAGAGACCCAGTACTTC
few	TRBV7-8	TRBJ2-5	TRBD2	CASSFVSGTLQETQYF	TGTGCCAGCAGCTTCGTTAGCGGGACCCTCCAAGAGACCCAGTACTTC
NA	TRBV6-5	TRBJ1-3	NA	CASRGNTIYF	TGTGCCAGCCGCGGAAACACCATATATTTT
NA	TRBV6-5	TRBJ2-1	TRBD2	CASRPRTSGDYNEQFF	TGTGCCAGCAGACCCCGGACTAGCGGGGACTACAATGAGCAGTTCTTC
NA	TRBV2	TRBJ2-2	NA	CASSERGQDWGGELFF	TGTGCCAGCAGTGAGAGGGGCCAGGACTGGGGCGGGGAGCTGTTTTTT
few	TRBV5-1	TRBJ1-2	NA	CASSLGTVPYGYTF	TGCGCCAGCAGCTTGGGGACAGTACCCTATGGCTACACCTTC
NA	TRBV7-8	TRBJ2-1	NA	CASSPGLGPGRFNEQFF	TGTGCCAGCAGCCCAGGGTTGGGACCCGGGAGATTCAATGAGCAGTTCTTC
NA	TRBV27	TRBJ2-3	NA	CASSLWALGTDTQYF	TGTGCCAGCAGTTTATGGGCATTGGGGACAGATACGCAGTATTTT